A single sample gave rise to the 25 T cell receptor beta chains below, sequenced in a study of OX40 agonist ivuxolimab in advanced cancers. The assay was immunoSEQ multiplex PCR, and TCRdb's table has in-frame clones only and misses some. The sample holds around 10,000 clones, 77% seen once. The material sequenced was CD4+ or CD8+ T cells sorted from blood, taken in a trial of the OX40 agonist ivuxolimab. The source is an adult with an advanced solid tumor such as melanoma, head and neck, liver or kidney cancer.

V is TRBV9 and J is TRBJ2-2; 9 positions agree with TRBD2. Trimming took 3 bases from V and 4 from J; bases not matched to a gene: 4. Per the germline V gene, CDR1 is SGDLS and CDR2 is YYNGEE. There are 15 residues in the CDR3. The CDR3 nucleotides read TGTGCCAGCAGCGAAGGACTAGCGCCCACCGGGGAGCTGTTTTTT. It encodes CASSEGLAPTGELFF.

This chain links TRBV5-1 with TRBJ2-7; 8 bases align to TRBD2. Germline assignment: CDR1 SGHRS and CDR2 YFSETQ. Trimming removed 0 bases from V and 5 bases from J; junction bases left unmatched: 4. The CDR3 length is 14 residues. DNA of the CDR3: TGCGCCAGCAGCTTGGCCCTAGCGGGCCACGAGCAGTACTTC. Its protein is CASSLALAGHEQYF.

This clone has a single count. The J gene is TRBJ2-7, the V gene TRBV5-4, with D hard to call. The V gene lost 2 bases and the J gene lost 0 bases, with 12 bases spanning the gap. Germline V gives CDR1 SGHNT, CDR2 YYREEE (reference sequence). CDR3 size: 15 residues. CDR3 in DNA: TGTGCCAGCAGCTTAGGCAGTAGCCCCTCCTACGAGCAGTACTTC. It specifies CASSLGSSPSYEQYF.

As concerns this clone: The junction shows a germline mismatch at one end, possibly a read error. This chain joins TRBV5-1 and TRBJ2-7, with D possibly called TRBD1 or TRBD2 (5 bases each). CDR3 length equals 11 residues. Germline V lookup: CDR1 SGHRS, CDR2 YFSETQ. CDR3 residues: CASSLGRDLFF. DNA for the CDR3: TGCGCCAGCAGCTTGGGCCGGGACCTCTTTTTC.

This rearrangement joins TRBV6-4 to TRBJ2-3, with 12 nucleotides matching TRBD2. The germline V gene has CDR1 MRHNA and CDR2 SNTAGT. CDR3 length: 16 residues. The V segment lost 7 bases and the J segment 2 bases; nucleotides outside the gene matches: 7. The CDR3 region is CASTFRLAGDTDTQYF. CDR3 bases: TGTGCCAGCACTTTCCGACTAGCGGGGGACACAGATACGCAGTATTTT.

V and J are TRBV7-5 and TRBJ2-5; the D call of TRBD1 is as the table states it, not checked on the DNA. The end of the DNA is better explained by TRBJ2-7, so the J call may be wrong. TRBV7-5 is a pseudogene segment. This CDR3 is built from 13 residues. Written as DNA, the CDR3 is TGTGCCAGAAGCTTAGGGGGCGCCCACGAGCAGTACTTC. This encodes CARSLGGAHEQYF.

This clone has only one observation. J is TRBJ2-7 and V is TRBV4-2; 11 bases agree with TRBD2. Germline loops: CDR1 LGHNA, CDR2 YNFKEQ. Trimming took 0 bases from V and 0 from J; bases not matched to a gene: 1. The CDR3 spans 16 residues. CDR3 sequence: CASSQEGTSGSYEQYF. The CDR3 DNA follows: TGTGCCAGCAGCCAAGAGGGGACTAGCGGCTCCTACGAGCAGTACTTC.

J is TRBJ2-7 and V is TRBV20-1, with D tentatively TRBD2 (5 bases). Germline V gives CDR1 DFQATT, CDR2 SNEGSKA (reference sequence). Trimming left V 0 bases short and J 6 bases short, with 6 bases between. The CDR3 totals 11 residues. As DNA, the CDR3 is TGCAGTGCTAGAGATGCGGGCGAGCAGTACTTC. Amino acids: CSARDAGEQYF.

This sequence joins TRBV4-1 and TRBJ2-1; 7 nucleotides match TRBD2. The germline V gene has CDR1 MGHRA and CDR2 YSYEKL. V lost 3 bases, J lost 5 bases, and 7 bases stayed unmatched. The CDR3 is 15 residues long. CDR3 in DNA: TGCGCCAGCAGCCAGCTTGGGACTACAAACAATGAGCAGTTCTTC. Amino acids: CASSQLGTTNNEQFF.

The CDR3, as DNA: TGTGCCAGCAGTCACAGGGGCTACAATGAGCAGTTCTTC. This codes for CASSHRGYNEQFF. This chain joins TRBV13 and TRBJ2-1, with 7 bases matching TRBD1. V trimming: 6 bases; J trimming: 3 bases; junction bases outside the gene matches: 2. The CDR3 sequence is 13 residues long. CDR1 is PRHDT, CDR2 FYEKMQ, per germline (reference sequence).

The rearrangement links TRBV2 to TRBJ2-3, with a weak D call TRBD1 (8 bases). The CDR3 is 16 residues long. Trimming removed 3 bases from V and 6 bases from J, with 19 bases in between. Germline CDR1 SNHLY, CDR2 FYNNEI. This CDR3 reads CASSDRQGRGRDTQYF. In DNA form, the CDR3 reads TGTGCCAGCAGTGACAGACAGGGGAGGGGCCGTGATACGCAGTATTTT.

The chain carries TRBV6-4 and TRBJ1-6, with 10 bases lining up with TRBD1. Germline values: CDR1 MRHNA, CDR2 SNTAGT. With V trimmed by 6 bases and J by 9 bases, 5 bases remained unmatched. This CDR3 is built from 14 residues. CDR3 residues: CASRPGTGASPLHF. CDR3 sequence (DNA): TGTGCCAGCAGGCCCGGGACAGGGGCTTCACCCCTCCACTTT.

This clone counts as medium-sized. CDR3 nucleotide sequence: TGTGCCAGCAGCTTAGCGACAAACAATGAGCAGTTCTTC. As protein: CASSLATNNEQFF. V is TRBV7-9 and J is TRBJ2-1; D gene ambiguous. This CDR3 is built from 13 residues. Trimming removed 0 bases from V and 5 bases from J, with 5 bases in between. Germline-derived CDR1 and CDR2 are SEHNR and FQNEAQ (reference sequence).

This clone showed up just a few times. This chain connects TRBV15 to TRBJ2-3, with D uncertain. Germline CDR1 and CDR2: LNHNV and YYDKDF (reference sequence). The CDR3 loop spans 16 amino acids. Deletions cut 0 bases from V and 2 bases from J, with 12 bases between. The CDR3 here is CATSRDLGTYTDTQYF. The CDR3 region has the DNA TGTGCCACCAGCAGAGATCTGGGTACCTACACAGATACGCAGTATTTT.

Worth noting for this clone: At one end, the junction sequence differs from germline, possibly due to a read error. The V and J genes are TRBV27 and TRBJ2-7; 9 bases match TRBD2. The germline CDR1 and CDR2 sequences are MNHEY and SMNVEV (reference sequence). The CDR3 has 15 amino acids. The CDR3: CASSPGGGAQYGQYF. As DNA, the CDR3 is TGTGCCAGCAGTCCTGGCGGGGGGGCCCAGTACGGGCAGTACTTC.

The chain recombines TRBV5-4 with TRBJ2-5; the match to TRBD1 covers 7 bases. CDR1 SGHNT and CDR2 YYREEE come from the germline V gene (reference sequence). V lost 3 bases, J lost 2 bases, and 1 base stayed unmatched. The CDR3 totals 13 residues. The CDR3 protein is CASSYRGQETQYF. In nucleotides, the CDR3 is TGTGCCAGCAGCTACAGGGGTCAAGAGACCCAGTACTTC.

V is TRBV6-1 and J is TRBJ1-1, with TRBD1 as a possible D gene (6 bases). The CDR3 runs 15 residues. The V and J ends lost 1 base and 4 bases respectively, with 13 bases between them. Germline V gene sequence: CDR1 MNHNS, CDR2 SASEGT. The CDR3 sequence: CASSEEGDWSTEAFF. The CDR3 DNA follows: TGTGCCAGCAGTGAAGAGGGGGATTGGAGCACTGAAGCTTTCTTT.

This clone rates as medium-sized. Other DNA sequences in this specimen translate into the identical CDR3. The chain uses TRBV15 and TRBJ2-7; tentatively, D is TRBD1 (5 bases). CDR1 is LNHNV, CDR2 YYDKDF, per germline (reference sequence). The CDR3 spans 14 residues. Between the trimmed V and J ends, which lost 2 bases and 3 bases, there was a span of 11 bases. The CDR3 coding sequence is TGTGCCACCAGCAGAACAGGAGCCCTCTACGAGCAGTACTTC. It is translated as CATSRTGALYEQYF.

The V gene is TRBV7-6, the J gene TRBJ2-1; 15 nucleotides agree with TRBD2. V lost 5 bases to trimming and J lost 7 bases; unmatched junction nucleotides: 15. From germline, CDR1 is SGHVS and CDR2 FNYEAQ. The CDR3 sequence is 19 residues long. CDR3 sequence: CASSDSGTSGGTRPNEQFF. The CDR3 region has the DNA TGTGCCAGCAGCGATTCCGGGACTAGCGGGGGGACCCGCCCTAATGAGCAGTTCTTC.

V usage is TRBV6-4 and J usage is TRBJ1-5; 7 bases align to TRBD1. The CDR3 extends over 15 amino acids. Looked up from germline, CDR1 is MRHNA and CDR2 is SNTAGT. V trimming: 7 bases; J trimming: 6 bases; junction bases outside the gene matches: 12. The chain's CDR3 is CASTPYRGQSQPQHF. The DNA for the CDR3 is TGTGCCAGCACACCTTACAGGGGACAAAGTCAGCCCCAGCATTTT.

This clone was observed once. The CDR3 loop is CASGSTSGSYEQYF. The CDR3 DNA reads as TGTGCTAGTGGTTCGACTAGCGGGTCCTACGAGCAGTACTTC. This rearrangement joins TRBV12-5 to TRBJ2-7; the match to TRBD2 covers 10 bases. Germline V gene data show CDR1 as LGHNT and CDR2 as FRNRAP. This CDR3 contains 14 residues. After removal of 4 bases from V and 1 base from J, the junction contained 1 base not matched to a gene.

This chain joins TRBV9 and TRBJ2-2; D not resolved. Trimming cost V 3 bases and J 4 bases, with 13 bases left between them. Germline CDR1 and CDR2: SGDLS and YYNGEE. CDR3 length: 15 residues. CDR3 sequence: CASSGGNNPTGELFF. For the CDR3, the DNA is TGTGCCAGCAGCGGTGGTAATAACCCCACCGGGGAGCTGTTTTTT.

The chain employs TRBV7-3 and TRBJ2-3, with TRBD2 matching 11 bases. Germline CDR1 SGHTA, CDR2 FQGTGA. The CDR3 extends over 15 amino acids. V shed 2 bases, J shed 4 bases, and the junction held 2 bases outside the gene matches. CDR3: CASSLLAGGPDTQYF. CDR3 nucleotide sequence: TGTGCCAGCAGCTTACTAGCGGGGGGCCCAGATACGCAGTATTTT.

J is TRBJ1-1 and V is TRBV7-9; 7 nucleotides agree with TRBD1. The CDR3 spans 14 residues. The V segment lost 9 bases and the J segment 1 base; nucleotides outside the gene matches: 8. The germline gives CDR1 SEHNR, CDR2 FQNEAQ (reference sequence). The chain's CDR3 is CASLSTGWNTEAFF. DNA for the CDR3: TGTGCCAGTTTATCGACAGGGTGGAACACTGAAGCTTTCTTT.

In its sample, this clone was seen once. This chain connects TRBV19 to TRBJ2-1; TRBD1 aligns across 9 bases. The V segment lost 1 base and the J segment 2 bases; nucleotides outside the gene matches: 3. Germline CDR1 is LNHDA and CDR2 is SQIVND (reference sequence). This CDR3 comprises 16 residues. The CDR3 loop reads CASSIGRTGAYNEQFF. CDR3 sequence (DNA): TGTGCCAGTAGTATAGGCCGGACAGGGGCCTACAATGAGCAGTTCTTC.